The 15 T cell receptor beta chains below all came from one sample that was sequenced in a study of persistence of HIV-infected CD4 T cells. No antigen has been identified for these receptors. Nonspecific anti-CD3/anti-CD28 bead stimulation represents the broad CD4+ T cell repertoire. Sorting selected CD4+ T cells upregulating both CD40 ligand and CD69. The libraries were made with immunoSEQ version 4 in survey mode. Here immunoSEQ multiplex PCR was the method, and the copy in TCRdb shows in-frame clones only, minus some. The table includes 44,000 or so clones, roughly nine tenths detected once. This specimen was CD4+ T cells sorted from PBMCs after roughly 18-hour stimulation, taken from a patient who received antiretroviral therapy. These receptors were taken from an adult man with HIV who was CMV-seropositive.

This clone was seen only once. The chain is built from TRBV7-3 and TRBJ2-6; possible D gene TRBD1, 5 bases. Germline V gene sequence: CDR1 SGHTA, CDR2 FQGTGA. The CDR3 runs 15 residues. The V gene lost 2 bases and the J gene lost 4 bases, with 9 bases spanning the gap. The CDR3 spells CASSLQGPGANVLTF. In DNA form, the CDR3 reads TGTGCCAGCAGCTTACAGGGTCCCGGGGCCAACGTCCTGACTTTC.

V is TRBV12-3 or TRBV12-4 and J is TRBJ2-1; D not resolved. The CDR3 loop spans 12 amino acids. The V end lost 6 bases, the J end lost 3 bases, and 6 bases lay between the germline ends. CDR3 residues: CASSLHYNEQFF. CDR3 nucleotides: TGTGCCAGCAGCCTACACTACAATGAGCAGTTCTTC.

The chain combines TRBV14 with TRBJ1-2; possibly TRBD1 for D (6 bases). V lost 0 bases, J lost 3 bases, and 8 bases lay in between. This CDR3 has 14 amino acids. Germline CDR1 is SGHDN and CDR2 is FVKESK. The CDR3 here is CASSQERGDYGYTF. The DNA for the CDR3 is TGTGCCAGCAGCCAAGAAAGGGGGGACTATGGCTACACCTTC.

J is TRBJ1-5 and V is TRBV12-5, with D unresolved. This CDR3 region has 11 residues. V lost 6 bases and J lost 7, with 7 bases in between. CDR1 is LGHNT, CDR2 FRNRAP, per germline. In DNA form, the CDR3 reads TGTGCTAGTGGATTTAACCAGCCCCAGCATTTT. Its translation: CASGFNQPQHF.

CDR3 sequence: CASSTGRGKETQYF. The CDR3 DNA sequence: TGCGCCAGCAGCACGGGCAGGGGGAAAGAGACCCAGTACTTC. The chain joins TRBV5-1 to TRBJ2-5; 7 bases are a match to TRBD1. Germline V gene lookup returns CDR1 SGHRS and CDR2 YFSETQ. This CDR3 spans 14 amino acids. The trim removed 4 bases at V and 3 bases at J, leaving 6 bases unmatched.

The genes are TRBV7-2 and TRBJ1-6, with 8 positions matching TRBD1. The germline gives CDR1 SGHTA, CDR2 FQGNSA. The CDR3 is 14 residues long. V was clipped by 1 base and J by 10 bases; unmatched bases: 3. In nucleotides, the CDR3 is TGTGCCAGCAGCTTAGTTGACAGGGGATCACCCCTCCACTTT. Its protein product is CASSLVDRGSPLHF.

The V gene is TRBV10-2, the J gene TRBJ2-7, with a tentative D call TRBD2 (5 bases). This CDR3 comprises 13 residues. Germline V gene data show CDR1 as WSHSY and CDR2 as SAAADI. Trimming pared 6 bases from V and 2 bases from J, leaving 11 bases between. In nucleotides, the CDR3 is TGCGCCAGCAGGAAGGAGGAGACCTACGAGCAGTACTTC. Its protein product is CASRKEETYEQYF.

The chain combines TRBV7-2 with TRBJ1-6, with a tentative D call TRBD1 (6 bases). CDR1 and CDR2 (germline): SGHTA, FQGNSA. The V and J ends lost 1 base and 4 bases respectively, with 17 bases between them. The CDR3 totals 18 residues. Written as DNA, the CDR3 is TGTGCCAGCAGCTTAGTAGGCAGGGGTCGATCGTATAATTCACCCCTCCACTTT. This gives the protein CASSLVGRGRSYNSPLHF.

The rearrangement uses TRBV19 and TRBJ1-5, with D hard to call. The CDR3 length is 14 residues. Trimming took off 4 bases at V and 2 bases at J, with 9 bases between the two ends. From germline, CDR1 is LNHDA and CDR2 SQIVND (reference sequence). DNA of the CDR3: TGTGCCAGTAGTAAAAACGCGGGCAATCAGCCCCAGCATTTT. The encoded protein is CASSKNAGNQPQHF.

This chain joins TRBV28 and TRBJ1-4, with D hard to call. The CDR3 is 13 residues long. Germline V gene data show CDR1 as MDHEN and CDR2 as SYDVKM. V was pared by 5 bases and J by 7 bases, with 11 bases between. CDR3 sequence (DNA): TGTGCCAGCAGTGCCCCGATCATTGAAAAACTGTTTTTT. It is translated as CASSAPIIEKLFF.

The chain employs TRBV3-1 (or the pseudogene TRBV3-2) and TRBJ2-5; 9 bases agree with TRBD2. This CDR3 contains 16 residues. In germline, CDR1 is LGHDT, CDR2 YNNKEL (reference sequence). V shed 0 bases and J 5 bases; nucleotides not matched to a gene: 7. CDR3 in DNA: TGTGCCAGCAGCCAAGATTGGGCTAGCGGGGTTGAGACCCAGTACTTC. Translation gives CASSQDWASGVETQYF.

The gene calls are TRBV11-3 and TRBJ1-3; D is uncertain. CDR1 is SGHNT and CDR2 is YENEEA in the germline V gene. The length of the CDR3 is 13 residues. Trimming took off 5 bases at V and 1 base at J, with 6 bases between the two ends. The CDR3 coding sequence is TGTGCCAGCAGCCCAGATTCTGGAAACACCATATATTTT. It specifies CASSPDSGNTIYF.

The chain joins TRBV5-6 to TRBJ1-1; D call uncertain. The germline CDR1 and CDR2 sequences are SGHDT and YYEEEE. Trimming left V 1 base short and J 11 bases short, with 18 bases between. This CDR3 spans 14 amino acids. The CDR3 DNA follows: TGTGCCAGCAGCTTGCTTGACGATGGGCGGTGGGCTTTCTTT. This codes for CASSLLDDGRWAFF.

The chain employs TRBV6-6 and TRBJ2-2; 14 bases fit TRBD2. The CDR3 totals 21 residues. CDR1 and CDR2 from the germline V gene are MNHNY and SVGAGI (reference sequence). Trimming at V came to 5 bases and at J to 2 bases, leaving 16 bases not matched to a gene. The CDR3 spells CASSRLRTWTSGGYNTGELFF. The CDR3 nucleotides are TGTGCCAGCAGTCGACTACGGACATGGACTAGCGGGGGGTATAACACCGGGGAGCTGTTTTTT.

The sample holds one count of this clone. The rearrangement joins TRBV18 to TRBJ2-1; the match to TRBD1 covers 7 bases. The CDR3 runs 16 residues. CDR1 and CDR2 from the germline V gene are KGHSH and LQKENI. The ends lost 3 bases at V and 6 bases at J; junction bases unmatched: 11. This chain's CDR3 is CASSPKQGSTGNEQFF. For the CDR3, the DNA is TGTGCCAGCTCACCTAAACAGGGGTCTACCGGCAATGAGCAGTTCTTC.